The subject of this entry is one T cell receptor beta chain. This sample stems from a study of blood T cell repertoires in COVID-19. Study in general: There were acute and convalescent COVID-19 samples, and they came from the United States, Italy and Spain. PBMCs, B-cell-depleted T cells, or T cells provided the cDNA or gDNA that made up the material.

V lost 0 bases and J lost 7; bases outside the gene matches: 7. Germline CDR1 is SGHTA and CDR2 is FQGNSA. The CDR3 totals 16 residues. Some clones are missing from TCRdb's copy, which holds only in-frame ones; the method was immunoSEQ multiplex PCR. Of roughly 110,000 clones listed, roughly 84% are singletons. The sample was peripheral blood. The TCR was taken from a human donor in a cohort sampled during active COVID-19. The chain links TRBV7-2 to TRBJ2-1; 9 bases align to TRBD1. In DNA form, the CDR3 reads TGTGCCAGCAGCTTAGCCCCGGGACAGGGACAAAATGAGCAGTTCTTC. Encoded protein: CASSLAPGQGQNEQFF.